The entry below describes one T cell receptor beta chain. Its specificity is unknown. Patients had received no treatment of any kind before thyroid surgery. CDR3 length: 20 residues. The J segment lost 0 bases and the V segment lost 0 bases, leaving 16 bases of the junction unmatched. Germline V gene lookup returns CDR1 SGHDN and CDR2 FVKESK. This sample is drawn from a study of metastatic and nonmetastatic thyroid tumors. Study-wide findings and caveats: The study reportedly found significantly higher TCR beta diversity in malignant thyroid tumors than benign nodules, in blood and tumor.

Per the study methods: Clinicopathological groups differed in CDR3, with these differences serving to build a distant-metastasis classifier for papillary thyroid cancer. TCRdb re-processed the PCR reads through MiXCR. Clone size and V and J calls follow TCRdb, not the original study. Among approximately 40,000 clones listed, roughly 45% were seen once. Source material: tumor tissue. The source is a male donor with papillary thyroid cancer or a benign thyroid nodule (not recorded which). Some clones in this sample may be carry-over from other donors' samples. This chain uses TRBV14 with TRBJ1-1; 7 nucleotides align to TRBD1. CDR3 DNA sequence: TGTGCCAGCAGCCAAGATGACAGGGTTGGACGCCCCTTTATGAACACTGAAGCTTTCTTT. It translates to CASSQDDRVGRPFMNTEAFF.